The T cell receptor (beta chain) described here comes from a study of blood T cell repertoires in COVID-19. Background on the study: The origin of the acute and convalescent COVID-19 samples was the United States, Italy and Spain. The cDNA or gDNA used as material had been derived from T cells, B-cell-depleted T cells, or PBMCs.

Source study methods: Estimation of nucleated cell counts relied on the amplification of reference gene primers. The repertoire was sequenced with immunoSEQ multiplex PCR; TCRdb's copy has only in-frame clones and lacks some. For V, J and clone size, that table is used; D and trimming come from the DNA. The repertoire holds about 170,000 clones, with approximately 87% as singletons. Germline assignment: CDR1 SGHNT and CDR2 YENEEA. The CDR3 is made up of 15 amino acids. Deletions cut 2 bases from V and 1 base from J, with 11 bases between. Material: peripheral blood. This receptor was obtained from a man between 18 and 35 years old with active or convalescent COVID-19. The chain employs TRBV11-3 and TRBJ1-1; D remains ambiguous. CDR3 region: CASSLNDPGNTEAFF. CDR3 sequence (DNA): TGTGCCAGCAGCTTAAACGACCCAGGGAACACTGAAGCTTTCTTT.